This T cell receptor beta chain was recovered during a study of T cells in tumors after PD-1 blockade. Study-wide points: About 45% of tumor TCR clonotypes were also found in blood. Expanded exhausted CD8+ clones after therapy were mostly novel clonotypes.

Tumor biopsies came from the same primary tumor site before and after PD-1 blockade. Trimming stripped 4 bases from V and 3 bases from J, with 18 bases between. The germline CDR1 and CDR2 sequences are MDHEN and SYDVKM. The CDR3 consists of 17 residues. Concerning this clone: The target antigen is unknown.

Sequencing was performed with immunoSEQ multiplex PCR; in TCRdb, only in-frame clones are kept and a portion is missing. The profile shows 11,000 to 15,000 clones, approximately 73% of them singletons. J is TRBJ2-2 and V is TRBV28; the D is unclear. The sequence was obtained from a human donor with cutaneous squamous cell carcinoma. Here the sequenced sample was tumor tissue, taken after anti-PD-1 treatment. The DNA of the CDR3 is TGTGCCAGCAGTTCTAACTCCGAGCCAATGGACACCGGGGAGCTGTTTTTT. Protein product: CASSSNSEPMDTGELFF.